The clone carrying this T cell receptor (beta chain) was observed once. These data come from a study of T cell changes during pregnancy in multiple sclerosis. Trimming pared 6 bases from V and 0 bases from J, leaving 18 bases between. CDR1 LNHNV and CDR2 YYDKDF come from the germline V gene (reference sequence). CDR3 size: 16 residues. The assay was immunoSEQ multiplex PCR, and TCRdb's table has in-frame clones only and misses some. The sample consists of 58,000 or so clones, 92% of them appearing once. The rearrangement links TRBV15 to TRBJ2-7; the D gene is possibly TRBD1 (6 bases). The clonotype comes from a female donor with multiple sclerosis, enrolled in a pregnancy study. The sequencing used peripheral blood, collected in the first trimester of pregnancy. DNA of the CDR3: TGTGCCACCAGGGCCGGGACACGGGTTAGCTCCTACGAGCAGTACTTC. Translating gives CATRAGTRVSSYEQYF.